The clone carrying this TCR beta chain was recorded once. Its cognate antigen is unknown. TCRdb recomputed calls from the reads with MiXCR, one row per CDR3 protein. This sample has some 800,000 distinct CDR3 sequences, with 25% to 35% found just once. The data originate from a study of T cell repertoires in cytomegalovirus infection. Study overall: Both CMV infection and a matching HLA type were indicated by public TCR beta signatures.

The study's findings and limits: Carriers of CMV and the relevant HLA type were discriminated by public TCR beta frequency. Dominating the ex vivo response were HLA-C-restricted CMV-specific TCR beta clonotypes.

The specimen was cultured CD8+ T cells from PBMCs, collected from culture after CMV antigen stimulation. This TCR derives from a human donor in good health (CMV status not recorded). Some clones in this sample may be carry-over from other donors' samples.

CDR3 coding DNA: TGTGCCAGCAGTTACGATGCGGGAAATACGCAGTATTTT. Its translation: CASSYDAGNTQYF. The chain links TRBV6-2 or TRBV6-3 to TRBJ2-3, with D tentatively TRBD2 (6 bases). Germline loops: CDR1 MNHEY, CDR2 SVGEGT. The CDR3 is 13 residues long. The V end was cut by 2 bases, the J end by 7 bases, with 10 bases between.